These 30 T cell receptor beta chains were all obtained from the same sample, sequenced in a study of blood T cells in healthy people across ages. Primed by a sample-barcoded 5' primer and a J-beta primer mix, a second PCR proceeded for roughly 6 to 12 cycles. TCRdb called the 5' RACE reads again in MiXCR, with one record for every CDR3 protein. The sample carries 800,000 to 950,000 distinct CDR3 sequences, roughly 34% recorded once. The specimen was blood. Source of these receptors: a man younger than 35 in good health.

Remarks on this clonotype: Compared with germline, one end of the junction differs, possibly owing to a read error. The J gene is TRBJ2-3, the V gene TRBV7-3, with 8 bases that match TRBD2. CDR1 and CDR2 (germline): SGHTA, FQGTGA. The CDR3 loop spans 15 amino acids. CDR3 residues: CACSLVGGARDTQYF. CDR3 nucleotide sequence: TGTGCCTGCAGCTTAGTCGGGGGGGCCAGAGATACGCAGTATTTT.

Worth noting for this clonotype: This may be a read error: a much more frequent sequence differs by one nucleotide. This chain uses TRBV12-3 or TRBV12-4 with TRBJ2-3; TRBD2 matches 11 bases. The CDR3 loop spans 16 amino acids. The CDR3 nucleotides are TGTGCCAGCAGAGGGACTAGCGGTATTGGGACAGAGACGCAGTATTTT. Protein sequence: CASRGTSGIGTETQYF.

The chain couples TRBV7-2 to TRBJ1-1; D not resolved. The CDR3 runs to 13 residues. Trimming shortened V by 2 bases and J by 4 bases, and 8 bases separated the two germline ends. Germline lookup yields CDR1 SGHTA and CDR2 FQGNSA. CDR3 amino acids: CASSLWASTEAFF. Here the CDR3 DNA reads TGTGCCAGCAGCTTATGGGCGAGCACTGAAGCTTTCTTT. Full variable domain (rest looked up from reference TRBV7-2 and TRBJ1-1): GAGVSQSPSNKVTEKGKDVELRCDPISGHTALYWYRQSLGQGLEFLIYFQGNSAPDKSGLPSDRFSAERTGGSVSTLTIQRTQQEDSAVYLCASSLWASTEAFFGQGTRLTVV.

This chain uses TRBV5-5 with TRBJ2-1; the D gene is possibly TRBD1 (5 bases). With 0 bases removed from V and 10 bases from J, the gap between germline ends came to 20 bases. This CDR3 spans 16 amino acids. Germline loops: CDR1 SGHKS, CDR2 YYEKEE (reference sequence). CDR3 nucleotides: TGTGCCAGCAGCTTGGATCCCCAAGGCAGGGTCTACGAGCAGTTCTTC. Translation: CASSLDPQGRVYEQFF.

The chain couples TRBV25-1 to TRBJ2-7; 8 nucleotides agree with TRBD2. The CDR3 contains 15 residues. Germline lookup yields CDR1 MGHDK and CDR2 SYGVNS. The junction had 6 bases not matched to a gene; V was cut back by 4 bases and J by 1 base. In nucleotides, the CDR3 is TGTGCCAGCAGTGTGGAGCGGGGGAAGTCCTACGAGCAGTACTTC. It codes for CASSVERGKSYEQYF.

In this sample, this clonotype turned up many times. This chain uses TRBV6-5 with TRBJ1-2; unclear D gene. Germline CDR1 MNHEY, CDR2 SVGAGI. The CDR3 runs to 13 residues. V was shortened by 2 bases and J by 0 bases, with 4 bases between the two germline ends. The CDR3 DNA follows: TGTGCCAGCAGTTACAGAACTAACTATGGCTACACCTTC. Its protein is CASSYRTNYGYTF.

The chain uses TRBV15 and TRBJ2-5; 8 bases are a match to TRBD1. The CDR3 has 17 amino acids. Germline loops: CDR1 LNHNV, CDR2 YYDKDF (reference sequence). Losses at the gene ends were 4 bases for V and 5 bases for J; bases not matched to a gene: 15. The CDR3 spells CATSTALRQGFEETQYF. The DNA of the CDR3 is TGTGCCACCAGCACTGCCCTGCGACAGGGGTTTGAGGAGACCCAGTACTTC.

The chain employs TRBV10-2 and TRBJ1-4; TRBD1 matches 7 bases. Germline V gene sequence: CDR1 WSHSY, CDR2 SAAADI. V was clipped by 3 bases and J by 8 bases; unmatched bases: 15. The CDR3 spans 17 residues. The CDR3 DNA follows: TGCGCCAGCAGTGATCCTCGCAGGGGGGGGATTGGCGAAAAACTGTTTTTT. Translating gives CASSDPRRGGIGEKLFF.

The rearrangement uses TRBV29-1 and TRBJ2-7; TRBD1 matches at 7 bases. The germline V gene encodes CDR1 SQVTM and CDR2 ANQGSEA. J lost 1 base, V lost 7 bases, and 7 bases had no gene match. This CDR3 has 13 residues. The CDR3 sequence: CSAVDRESYEQYF. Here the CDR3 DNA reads TGCAGCGCCGTTGACAGGGAGTCCTACGAGCAGTACTTC.

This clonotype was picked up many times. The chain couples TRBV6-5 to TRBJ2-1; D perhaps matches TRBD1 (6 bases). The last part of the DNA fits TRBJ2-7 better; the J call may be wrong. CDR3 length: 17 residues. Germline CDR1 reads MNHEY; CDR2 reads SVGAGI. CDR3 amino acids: CASSYLHNLGQYNEQYF. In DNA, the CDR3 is TGTGCCAGCAGTTACCTCCATAACCTCGGACAGTACAATGAGCAGTACTTC.

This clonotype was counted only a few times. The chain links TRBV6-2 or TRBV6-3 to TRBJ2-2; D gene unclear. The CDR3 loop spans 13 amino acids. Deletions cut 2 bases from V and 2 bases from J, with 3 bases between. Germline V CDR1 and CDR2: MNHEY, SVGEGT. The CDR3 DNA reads TGTGCCAGCAGTTACCTAAACACCGGGGAGCTGTTTTTT. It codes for CASSYLNTGELFF.

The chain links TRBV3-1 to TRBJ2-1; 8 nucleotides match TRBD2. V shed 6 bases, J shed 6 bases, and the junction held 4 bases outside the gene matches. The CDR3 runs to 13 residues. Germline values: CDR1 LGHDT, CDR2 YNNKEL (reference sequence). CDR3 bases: TGTGCCAGCAGTACTAGCGGTCTCAATGAGCAGTTCTTC. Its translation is CASSTSGLNEQFF.

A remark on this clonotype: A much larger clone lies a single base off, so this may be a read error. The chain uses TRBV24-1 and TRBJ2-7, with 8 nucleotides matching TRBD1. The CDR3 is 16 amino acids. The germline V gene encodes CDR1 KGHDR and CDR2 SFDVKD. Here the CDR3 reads CATSDRNGQGSDEQYF. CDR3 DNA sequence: TGTGCCACCAGTGACAGGAATGGACAGGGCTCCGACGAGCAGTACTTC.

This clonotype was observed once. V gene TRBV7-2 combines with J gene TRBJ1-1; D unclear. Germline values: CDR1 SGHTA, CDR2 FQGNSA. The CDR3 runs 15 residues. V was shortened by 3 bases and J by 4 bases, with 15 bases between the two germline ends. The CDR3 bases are TGTGCCAGCAGCTTGAAGGCGGTAGGGAGCACTGAAGCTTTCTTT. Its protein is CASSLKAVGSTEAFF.

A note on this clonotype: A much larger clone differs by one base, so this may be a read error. The CDR3 region has the DNA TGTGCCAGCAGTCCAGACACTTCCTACAAGCAGTACTTC. Amino acids: CASSPDTSYKQYF. V and J are TRBV27 and TRBJ2-7, with D hard to call. The CDR3 is 13 residues long. CDR1 and CDR2 from the germline V gene are MNHEY and SMNVEV (reference sequence).

DNA for the CDR3: TGTGCCAGCAGCGAGTACCCCGAAGCAGAAGCTTTCTTT. It yields the protein CASSEYPEAEAFF. This chain connects TRBV7-6 to TRBJ1-1; D uncertain. Germline V gene data show CDR1 as SGHVS and CDR2 as FNYEAQ. This CDR3 is built from 13 residues. The V gene lost 5 bases and the J gene lost 8 bases, with 15 bases spanning the gap.

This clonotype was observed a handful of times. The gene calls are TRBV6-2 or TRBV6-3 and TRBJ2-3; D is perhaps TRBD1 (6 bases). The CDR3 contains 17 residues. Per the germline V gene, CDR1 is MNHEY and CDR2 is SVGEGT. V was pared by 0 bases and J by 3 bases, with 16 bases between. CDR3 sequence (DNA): TGTGCCAGCAGTTACTCGGGCCAGGGGATACGGACAGATACGCAGTATTTT. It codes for CASSYSGQGIRTDTQYF.

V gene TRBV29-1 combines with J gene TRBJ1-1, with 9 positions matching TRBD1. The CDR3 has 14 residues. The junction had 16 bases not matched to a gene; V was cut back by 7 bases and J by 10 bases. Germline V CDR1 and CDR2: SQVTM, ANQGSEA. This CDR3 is CSDRPGTGPGGAFF. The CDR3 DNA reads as TGCAGCGATCGTCCCGGGACAGGGCCCGGGGGAGCTTTCTTT.

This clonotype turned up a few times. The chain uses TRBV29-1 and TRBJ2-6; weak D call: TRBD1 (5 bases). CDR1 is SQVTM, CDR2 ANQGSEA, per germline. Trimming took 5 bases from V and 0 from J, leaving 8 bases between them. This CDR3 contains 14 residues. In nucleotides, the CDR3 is TGCAGCGTTTTTCAGGGCTCTGGGGCCAACGTCCTGACTTTC. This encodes CSVFQGSGANVLTF. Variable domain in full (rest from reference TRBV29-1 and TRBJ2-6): SAVISQKPSRDICQRGTSLTIQCQVDSQVTMMFWYRQQPGQSLTLIATANQGSEATYESGFVIDKFPISRPNLTFSTLTVSNMSPEDSSIYLCSVFQGSGANVLTFGAGSRLTVL.

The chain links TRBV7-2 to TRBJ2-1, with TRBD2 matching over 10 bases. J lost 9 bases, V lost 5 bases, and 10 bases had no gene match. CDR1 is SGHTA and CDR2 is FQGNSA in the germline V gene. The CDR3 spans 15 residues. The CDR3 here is CASSATSGALGEQFF. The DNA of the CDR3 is TGTGCCAGCAGCGCCACTAGCGGGGCTTTAGGTGAGCAGTTCTTC.

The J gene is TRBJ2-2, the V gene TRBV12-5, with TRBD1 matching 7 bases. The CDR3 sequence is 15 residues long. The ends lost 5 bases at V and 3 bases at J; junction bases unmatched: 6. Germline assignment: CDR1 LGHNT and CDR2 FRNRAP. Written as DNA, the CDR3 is TGTGCTAGTGGTATGCCGGGACAGCACACCGGGGAGCTGTTTTTT. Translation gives CASGMPGQHTGELFF.

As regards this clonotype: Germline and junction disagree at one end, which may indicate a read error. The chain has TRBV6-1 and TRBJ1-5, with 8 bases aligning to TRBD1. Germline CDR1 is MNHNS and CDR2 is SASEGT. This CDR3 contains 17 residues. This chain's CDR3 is CASSRTRDRYGNQPPHF. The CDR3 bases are TGTGCCAGCAGTAGGACCCGGGACAGGTATGGCAATCAGCCCCCGCATTTT.

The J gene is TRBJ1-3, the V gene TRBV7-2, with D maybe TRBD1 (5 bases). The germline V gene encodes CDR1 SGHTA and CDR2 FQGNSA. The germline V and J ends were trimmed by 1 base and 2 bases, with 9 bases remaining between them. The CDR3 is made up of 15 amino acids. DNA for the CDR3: TGTGCCAGCAGCTTAGGGGGGGGTACTGGAAACACCATATATTTT. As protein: CASSLGGGTGNTIYF.

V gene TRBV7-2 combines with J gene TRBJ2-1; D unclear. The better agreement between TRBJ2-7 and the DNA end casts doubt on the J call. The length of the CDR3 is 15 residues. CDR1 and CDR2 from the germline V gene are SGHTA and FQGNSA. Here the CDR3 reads CASNEGSAIYNEQYF. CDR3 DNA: TGTGCCAGCAACGAAGGGTCGGCGATCTACAATGAGCAGTACTTC.

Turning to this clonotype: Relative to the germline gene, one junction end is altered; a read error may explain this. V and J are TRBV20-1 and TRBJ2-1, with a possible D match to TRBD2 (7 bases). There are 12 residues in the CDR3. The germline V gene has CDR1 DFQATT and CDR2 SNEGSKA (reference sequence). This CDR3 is CSGRGGYNDQFF. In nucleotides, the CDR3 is TGCAGTGGGAGGGGGGGCTACAATGATCAGTTCTTC.

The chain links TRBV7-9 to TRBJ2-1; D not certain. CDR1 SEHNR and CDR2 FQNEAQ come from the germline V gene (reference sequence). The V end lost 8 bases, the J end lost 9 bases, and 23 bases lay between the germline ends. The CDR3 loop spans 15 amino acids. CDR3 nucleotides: TGTGCCAGCTCCAATCCCACCCAACTAAACGGTGAGCAGTTCTTC. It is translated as CASSNPTQLNGEQFF.

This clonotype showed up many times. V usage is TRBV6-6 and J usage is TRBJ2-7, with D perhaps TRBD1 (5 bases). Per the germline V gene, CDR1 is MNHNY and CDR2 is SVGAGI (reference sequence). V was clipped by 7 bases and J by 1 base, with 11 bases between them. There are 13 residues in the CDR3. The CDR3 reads CASKMDTSYEQYF. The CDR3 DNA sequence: TGTGCCAGCAAGATGGACACTTCCTACGAGCAGTACTTC.

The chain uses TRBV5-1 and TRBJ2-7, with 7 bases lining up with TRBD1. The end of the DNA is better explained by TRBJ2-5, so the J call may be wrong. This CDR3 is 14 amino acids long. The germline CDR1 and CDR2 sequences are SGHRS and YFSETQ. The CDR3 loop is CASSVPTGLETQYF. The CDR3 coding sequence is TGCGCCAGCAGCGTGCCGACAGGGTTGGAGACCCAGTACTTC.

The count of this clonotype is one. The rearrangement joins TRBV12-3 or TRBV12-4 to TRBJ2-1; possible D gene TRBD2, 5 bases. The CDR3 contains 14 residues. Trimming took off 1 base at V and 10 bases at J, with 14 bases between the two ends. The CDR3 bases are TGTGCCAGCAGTTTAGAATCCTATACGGGGGAGCAGTTCTTC. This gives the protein CASSLESYTGEQFF.

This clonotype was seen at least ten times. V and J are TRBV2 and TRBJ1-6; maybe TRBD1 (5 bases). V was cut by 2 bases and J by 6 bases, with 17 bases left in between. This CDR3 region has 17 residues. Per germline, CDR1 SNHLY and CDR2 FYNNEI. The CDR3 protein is CASSEYRQGMGNSPLHF. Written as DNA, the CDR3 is TGTGCCAGCAGTGAATACCGCCAGGGAATGGGTAATTCACCCCTCCACTTT.